The next 22 T cell receptor beta chains were all read from a single sample in a study of blood T cell repertoires in COVID-19. Clones were sequenced by immunoSEQ multiplex PCR, and TCRdb holds only the in-frame ones, with some missing. The sample records roughly 300,000 clones, approximately 84% being singletons. The sample consisted of peripheral blood. The source is a human donor with COVID-19, enrolled during active disease. The donor label of this sample is uncertain.

The CDR3 spells CASSSPRGPINYGYTF. Here the CDR3 DNA reads TGTGCCAGCAGCTCCCCCAGGGGGCCTATTAACTATGGCTACACCTTC. The rearrangement links TRBV5-4 to TRBJ1-2, with 8 positions matching TRBD1. Germline CDR1 is SGHNT and CDR2 is YYREEE (reference sequence). The length of the CDR3 is 16 residues. The junction had 8 bases not matched to a gene; V was cut back by 3 bases and J by 1 base. The full variable domain, completed using reference TRBV5-4 and TRBJ1-2, is ETGVTQSPTHLIKTRGQQVTLRCSSQSGHNTVSWYQQALGQGPQFIFQYYREEENGRGNFPPRFSGLQFPNYSSELNVNALELDDSALYLCASSSPRGPINYGYTFGSGTRLTVV.

The rearrangement uses TRBV10-2 and TRBJ2-1; 9 bases align to TRBD1. Per the germline V gene, CDR1 is WSHSY and CDR2 is SAAADI. Losses at the gene ends were 1 base for V and 4 bases for J; bases not matched to a gene: 11. The CDR3 has 18 residues. CDR3 DNA: TGCGCCAGCAGTGAGTACGGAGGTGGACAGGGGTCATACAATGAGCAGTTCTTC. Protein sequence: CASSEYGGGQGSYNEQFF.

The chain couples TRBV12-5 to TRBJ1-1; tentative D call: TRBD1 (6 bases). Trimming cost V 6 bases and J 1 base, with 15 bases left between them. Germline CDR1 reads LGHNT; CDR2 reads FRNRAP. This CDR3 contains 15 residues. The CDR3 DNA reads TGTGCTAGTGGAGGGAGGGGGGCGCGGAACACTGAAGCTTTCTTT. This gives the protein CASGGRGARNTEAFF.

V and J are TRBV5-1 and TRBJ2-7, with D perhaps TRBD1 (6 bases). V was shortened by 2 bases and J by 5 bases, with 8 bases between the two germline ends. The germline CDR1 and CDR2 sequences are SGHRS and YFSETQ. The CDR3 has 12 residues. CDR3 in amino acids: CASSFTGNEQYF. The CDR3 nucleotides are TGCGCCAGCAGCTTCACAGGGAACGAGCAGTACTTC.

This chain joins TRBV9 and TRBJ1-3; a possible D gene is TRBD1 (5 bases). CDR1 is SGDLS, CDR2 YYNGEE, per germline. The V gene lost 0 bases and the J gene lost 11 bases, with 9 bases spanning the gap. This CDR3 is built from 12 residues. CDR3 region: CASSVEAGPIYF. CDR3 nucleotide sequence: TGTGCCAGCAGCGTAGAGGCAGGGCCCATATATTTT. The whole variable domain, filled in from reference TRBV9 and TRBJ1-3, reads DSGVTQTPKHLITATGQRVTLRCSPRSGDLSVYWYQQSLDQGLQFLIQYYNGEERAKGNILERFSAQQFPDLHSELNLSSLELGDSALYFCASSVEAGPIYFGEGSWLTVV.

This clone has just a few counts. This sequence joins TRBV20-1 and TRBJ1-1, with D possibly matching TRBD1 (6 bases). The V end lost 3 bases, the J end lost 5 bases, and 34 bases lay between the germline ends. CDR1 and CDR2 from the germline V gene are DFQATT and SNEGSKA (reference sequence). The length of the CDR3 is 20 residues. The CDR3 nucleotides read TGCAGTGCTAGTAGGACAGTTTACTCCCGGAAGGAACGTGCATCGACTGAAGCTTTCTTT. This encodes CSASRTVYSRKERASTEAFF.

This rearrangement joins TRBV19 to TRBJ2-2; unclear D gene. The CDR3 covers 13 residues. The germline V gene has CDR1 LNHDA and CDR2 SQIVND (reference sequence). V was pared by 8 bases and J by 5 bases, with 12 bases between. CDR3: CASPSFVTGELFF. CDR3 in DNA: TGTGCCAGTCCCTCGTTTGTTACCGGGGAGCTGTTTTTT.

The chain joins TRBV9 to TRBJ1-1, with D possibly matching TRBD1 (6 bases). Germline values: CDR1 SGDLS, CDR2 YYNGEE. The length of the CDR3 is 14 residues. Trimming removed 4 bases from V and 7 bases from J, with 17 bases in between. The CDR3 region is CASSNSGGGSEAFF. CDR3 nucleotides: TGTGCCAGCAGCAACTCGGGGGGCGGGAGTGAAGCTTTCTTT.

The rearrangement links TRBV3-1 (or the pseudogene TRBV3-2) to TRBJ2-7; 13 bases match TRBD2. There are 18 residues in the CDR3. The V gene's germline CDR1 is LGHDT and CDR2 YNNKEL (reference sequence). V lost 2 bases to trimming and J lost 2 bases; unmatched junction nucleotides: 9. CDR3 region: CASSQFGLAGVGAYEQYF. CDR3 DNA sequence: TGTGCCAGCAGCCAATTTGGACTAGCGGGAGTTGGGGCCTACGAGCAGTACTTC.

V usage is TRBV2 and J usage is TRBJ2-2; D may be TRBD2 (6 bases). The CDR3 has 14 amino acids. Per the germline V gene, CDR1 is SNHLY and CDR2 is FYNNEI. The V and J ends lost 6 bases and 1 base respectively, with 9 bases between them. CDR3 in amino acids: CASRGTVNTGELFF. CDR3 DNA sequence: TGTGCCAGCAGAGGGACTGTGAACACCGGGGAGCTGTTTTTT.

The chain employs TRBV10-1 and TRBJ2-2; 8 nucleotides agree with TRBD2. With 6 bases clipped from V and 6 bases from J, the junction kept 15 bases outside the gene matches. The germline V gene has CDR1 WNHNN and CDR2 SYGVQD (reference sequence). This CDR3 is built from 17 residues. This chain's CDR3 is CASRGGERTSWPGELFF. CDR3 sequence (DNA): TGCGCCAGCAGGGGAGGTGAAAGGACTAGCTGGCCCGGGGAGCTGTTTTTT.

This chain connects TRBV6-2 or TRBV6-3 to TRBJ1-5; D remains unclear. The CDR3 loop spans 14 amino acids. Germline values: CDR1 MNHEY, CDR2 SVGEGT. V was trimmed by 2 bases and J by 8 bases, leaving 13 bases between them. The CDR3 sequence: CASSYEPLLKPQHF. The CDR3 DNA is TGTGCCAGCAGTTACGAACCCTTACTAAAGCCCCAGCATTTT.

This chain uses TRBV15 with TRBJ2-3; maybe TRBD1 (6 bases). The ends were cut back, 3 bases at V and 0 bases at J, with 16 bases in the middle. The CDR3 runs to 17 residues. Germline V CDR1 and CDR2: LNHNV, YYDKDF (reference sequence). The CDR3 region is CATSRGSGDISTDTQYF. In nucleotides, the CDR3 is TGTGCCACCAGCAGGGGATCAGGGGATATTAGCACAGATACGCAGTATTTT.

The chain recombines TRBV18 with TRBJ1-2; 8 bases match TRBD1. The CDR3 is 15 residues long. V lost 6 bases, J lost 8 bases, and 14 bases stayed unmatched. Germline V gene sequence: CDR1 KGHSH, CDR2 LQKENI. This CDR3 is CASSPGQGHSTGYTF. CDR3 coding DNA: TGTGCCAGCTCGCCCGGACAGGGCCATAGCACAGGCTACACCTTC.

CDR3 coding DNA: TGTGCCAGCAGCTTTCTAACCGGGATTGACTACGAGCAGTACTTC. Translated: CASSFLTGIDYEQYF. The V and J genes are TRBV11-2 and TRBJ2-7; D might be TRBD2 (5 bases). The V gene lost 3 bases and the J gene lost 3 bases, with 15 bases spanning the gap. Germline loops: CDR1 SGHAT, CDR2 FQNNGV. CDR3 size: 15 residues.

V is TRBV18 and J is TRBJ1-5, with TRBD1 identical over 7 bases. Per the germline V gene, CDR1 is KGHSH and CDR2 is LQKENI. With V trimmed by 6 bases and J by 6 bases, 11 bases remained unmatched. The length of the CDR3 is 15 residues. CDR3 residues: CASSLKGAEGQPQHF. As DNA, the CDR3 is TGTGCCAGCTCCTTGAAGGGGGCGGAAGGTCAGCCCCAGCATTTT.

This clone was seen a handful of times. The chain carries TRBV14 and TRBJ1-1; D gene uncertain. V was pared by 0 bases and J by 7 bases, with 6 bases between. This CDR3 region has 12 residues. Germline V lookup: CDR1 SGHDN, CDR2 FVKESK. The CDR3 spells CASSQDSHEAFF. In DNA, the CDR3 is TGTGCCAGCAGCCAAGATTCCCATGAAGCTTTCTTT.

This chain connects TRBV9 to TRBJ2-6; maybe TRBD2 (5 bases). Between the trimmed V and J ends, which lost 0 bases and 0 bases, there was a span of 7 bases. CDR1 and CDR2 from the germline V gene are SGDLS and YYNGEE. The CDR3 extends over 16 amino acids. CDR3 nucleotides: TGTGCCAGCAGCGTAGGGAGGAGCTCTGGGGCCAACGTCCTGACTTTC. Translation gives CASSVGRSSGANVLTF.

The V call is TRBV5-1, the J call TRBJ1-2, with 10 positions matching TRBD1. The germline CDR1 and CDR2 sequences are SGHRS and YFSETQ. The CDR3 sequence is 17 residues long. V lost 0 bases to trimming and J lost 2 bases; unmatched junction nucleotides: 7. The CDR3 DNA reads TGCGCCAGCAGCTTGGCCGGACAGGGGGTCGAGAACTATGGCTACACCTTC. Residues: CASSLAGQGVENYGYTF.

This clone was counted a few times. The rearrangement uses TRBV27 and TRBJ2-1, with 7 positions matching TRBD2. The CDR3 has 15 amino acids. Germline CDR1 MNHEY, CDR2 SMNVEV (reference sequence). The V segment lost 2 bases and the J segment 7 bases; nucleotides outside the gene matches: 8. The CDR3 region has the DNA TGTGCCAGCAGTTTACCCCGGGAGGCCCCTAATGAGCAGTTCTTC. As protein: CASSLPREAPNEQFF.

The chain joins TRBV10-2 to TRBJ2-1; 15 bases align to TRBD2. The CDR3 is 15 amino acids. Losses at the gene ends were 6 bases for V and 4 bases for J; bases not matched to a gene: 1. Germline V lookup: CDR1 WSHSY, CDR2 SAAADI. The CDR3 nucleotides read TGCGCCAGCAGGGGGACTAGCGGGAGGTACAATGAGCAGTTCTTC. Translated, it gives CASRGTSGRYNEQFF.

The chain combines TRBV6-5 with TRBJ2-1, with TRBD1 matching 10 bases. Germline V gene sequence: CDR1 MNHEY, CDR2 SVGAGI. The CDR3 consists of 14 residues. With 7 bases clipped from V and 7 bases from J, the junction kept 7 bases outside the gene matches. The CDR3 loop is CASIGTGVVNEQFF. CDR3 nucleotide sequence: TGTGCCAGCATTGGGACAGGGGTTGTAAATGAGCAGTTCTTC.